Sequencing of this T cell receptor (beta chain) was carried out in a study of T cells after yellow fever vaccination. Study summary: Any fraction with a low cell number was prepared using SMART-Seq v4 Ultra Low Input. Study-wide results and limits: After the booster, 96% of CD4 and just over 85% of CD8 primary-response clones were re-detected.

The CDR3 is 15 residues long. Germline V gives CDR1 SEHNR, CDR2 FQNEAQ (reference sequence). The V segment lost 5 bases and the J segment 5 bases; nucleotides outside the gene matches: 8. Concerning this clonotype: Its antigen remains unknown.

Template switching by 5'RACE produced TCR cDNA, adding a universal primer site and UMIs. TCRdb reprocessed the 5' RACE reads via MiXCR and lists one record per CDR3 protein. Among about 320,000 distinct CDR3 sequences listed, around 6.8% were seen once. V gene TRBV7-9 combines with J gene TRBJ1-3, with 8 bases fitting TRBD1. This sequence originates from a man in his late teens or twenties who received the YFV17D yellow fever vaccine. The sample was PBMCs, taken roughly seven weeks after the first yellow fever vaccination. The CDR3 bases are TGTGCCAGCAGCCGGACAGGGTACGATAGAAACACCATATATTTT. Its protein product is CASSRTGYDRNTIYF.